This T cell receptor (beta chain) was retrieved from a study of shared clonotypes between healthy human individuals. The method was immunoSEQ multiplex PCR; TCRdb's version includes in-frame clones alone and lacks a portion of them. The sample holds about half a million clones, around 80% seen once. The CDR3 runs 14 residues. V gave up 5 bases and J gave up 6 bases; unmatched junction bases: 9. Germline-derived CDR1 and CDR2 are SGHTA and FQGTGA. The sequencing sample was made of PBMCs. The rearrangement joins TRBV7-3 to TRBJ2-7; 8 positions match TRBD2. This clonotype originated in a woman between 40 and 50 years old in good health. Some clones in this sample may be carry-over from other donors' samples. The CDR3 DNA reads as TGTGCCAGCAGCACCTACGCGGGAGGCGGCGAGCAGTACTTC. Its protein is CASSTYAGGGEQYF.